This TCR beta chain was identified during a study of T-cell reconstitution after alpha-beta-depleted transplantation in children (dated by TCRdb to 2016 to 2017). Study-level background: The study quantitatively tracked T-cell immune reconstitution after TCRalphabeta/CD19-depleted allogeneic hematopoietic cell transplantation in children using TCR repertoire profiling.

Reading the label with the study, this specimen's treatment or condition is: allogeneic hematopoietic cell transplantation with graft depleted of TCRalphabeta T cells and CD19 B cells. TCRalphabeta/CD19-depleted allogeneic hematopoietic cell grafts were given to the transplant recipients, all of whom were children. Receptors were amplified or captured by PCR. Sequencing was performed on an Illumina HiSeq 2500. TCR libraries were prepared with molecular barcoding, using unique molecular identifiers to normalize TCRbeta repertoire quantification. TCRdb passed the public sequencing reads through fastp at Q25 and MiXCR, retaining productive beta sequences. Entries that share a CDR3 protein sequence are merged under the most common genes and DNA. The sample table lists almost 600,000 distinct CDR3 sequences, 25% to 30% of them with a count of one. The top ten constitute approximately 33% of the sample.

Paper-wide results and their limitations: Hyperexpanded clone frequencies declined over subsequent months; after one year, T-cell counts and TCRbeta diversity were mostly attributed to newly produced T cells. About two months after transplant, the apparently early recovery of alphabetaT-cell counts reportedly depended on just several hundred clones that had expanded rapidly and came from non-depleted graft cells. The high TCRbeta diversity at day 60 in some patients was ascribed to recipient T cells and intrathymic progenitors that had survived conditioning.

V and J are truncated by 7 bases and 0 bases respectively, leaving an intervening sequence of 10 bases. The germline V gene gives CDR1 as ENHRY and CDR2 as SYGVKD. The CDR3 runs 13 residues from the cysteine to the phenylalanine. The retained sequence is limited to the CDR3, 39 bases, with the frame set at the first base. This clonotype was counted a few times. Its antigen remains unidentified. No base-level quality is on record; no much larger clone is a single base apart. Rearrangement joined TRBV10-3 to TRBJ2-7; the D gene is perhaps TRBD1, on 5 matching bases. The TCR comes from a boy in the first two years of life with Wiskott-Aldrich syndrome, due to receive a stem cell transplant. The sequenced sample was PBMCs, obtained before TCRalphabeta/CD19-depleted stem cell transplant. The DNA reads TGTGCCATCATGGGGCAGCTCTCCTACGAGCAGTACTTC. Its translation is CAIMGQLSYEQYF.